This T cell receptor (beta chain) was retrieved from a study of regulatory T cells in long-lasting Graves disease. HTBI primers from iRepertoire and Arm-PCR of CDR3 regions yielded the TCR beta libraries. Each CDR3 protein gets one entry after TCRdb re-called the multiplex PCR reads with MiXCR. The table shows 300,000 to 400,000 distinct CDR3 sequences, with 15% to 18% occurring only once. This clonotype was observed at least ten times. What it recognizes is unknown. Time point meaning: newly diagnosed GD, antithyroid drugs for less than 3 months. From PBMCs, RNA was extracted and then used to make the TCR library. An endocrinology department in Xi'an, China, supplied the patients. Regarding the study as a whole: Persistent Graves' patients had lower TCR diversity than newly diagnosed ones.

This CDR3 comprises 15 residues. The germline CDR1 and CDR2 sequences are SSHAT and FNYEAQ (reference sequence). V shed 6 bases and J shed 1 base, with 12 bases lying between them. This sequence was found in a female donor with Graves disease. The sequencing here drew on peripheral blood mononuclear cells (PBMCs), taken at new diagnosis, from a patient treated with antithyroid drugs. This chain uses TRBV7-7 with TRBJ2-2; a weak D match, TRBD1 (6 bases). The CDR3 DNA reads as TGTGCCAGCAGTCCTGACAGGCTGAACACCGGGGAGCTGTTTTTT. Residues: CASSPDRLNTGELFF.